Shown below are 11 T cell receptor beta chains from a single sample sequenced in a study of blood T cell repertoires in COVID-19. The method was immunoSEQ multiplex PCR; TCRdb's version includes in-frame clones alone and lacks a portion of them. The sample lists about 23,000 clones, about nine tenths seen once, with 22% in the top ten. The material sequenced was peripheral blood. The source of these receptors is a man between 65 and 80 years old in a cohort sampled during active COVID-19.

The J gene is TRBJ2-1, the V gene TRBV6-2 or TRBV6-3; TRBD1 agrees at 9 bases. The germline V gene has CDR1 MNHEY and CDR2 SVGEGT. The CDR3 contains 16 residues. V was clipped by 6 bases and J by 5 bases; unmatched bases: 11. DNA for the CDR3: TGTGCCAGCAGCCCTCCCGGGACAGGGCGACACAATGAGCAGTTCTTC. Amino acid sequence: CASSPPGTGRHNEQFF.

This chain uses TRBV19 with TRBJ2-7; a weak D match, TRBD2 (6 bases). V lost 7 bases and J lost 6, with 19 bases in between. The CDR3 covers 14 residues. Per the germline V gene, CDR1 is LNHDA and CDR2 is SQIVND (reference sequence). Written as DNA, the CDR3 is TGTGCCAGTACAGACGTCTCTGGGGGGAGCGAGCAGTACTTC. Protein sequence: CASTDVSGGSEQYF.

V and J are TRBV3-1 (or the pseudogene TRBV3-2) and TRBJ1-6; maybe TRBD1 (5 bases). With 2 bases removed from V and 5 bases from J, the gap between germline ends came to 7 bases. Germline V CDR1 and CDR2: LGHDT, YNNKEL (reference sequence). The CDR3 sequence is 14 residues long. The CDR3 sequence: CASSQPGNNSPLHF. CDR3 bases: TGTGCCAGCAGCCAACCAGGGAATAATTCACCCCTCCACTTT.

The chain recombines TRBV21-1 with TRBJ2-7; the table's D call TRBD2 went unverified against the DNA. TRBV21-1 is marked as a pseudogene. This CDR3 spans 15 amino acids. The CDR3 nucleotides are TGTGCCAGCAGCAAAGTCGGGACTAGGTCCCACGAGCAGTACTTC. This codes for CASSKVGTRSHEQYF.

This chain uses TRBV28 with TRBJ2-1; 12 positions agree with TRBD2. V was pared by 6 bases and J by 8 bases, with 8 bases of the junction left unmatched. Germline CDR1 reads MDHEN; CDR2 reads SYDVKM. This CDR3 contains 15 residues. CDR3 protein: CASSHLAGGPYEQFF. The DNA for the CDR3 is TGTGCCAGCAGCCATCTAGCGGGAGGGCCCTATGAGCAGTTCTTC.

CDR3 coding DNA: TGCAGCGTTTGGGGACAGGTTACATCGAACACTGAAGCTTTCTTT. As protein: CSVWGQVTSNTEAFF. The chain joins TRBV29-1 to TRBJ1-1, with TRBD1 matching over 8 bases. Per the germline V gene, CDR1 is SQVTM and CDR2 is ANQGSEA. V shed 5 bases and J 1 base; nucleotides not matched to a gene: 9. This CDR3 comprises 15 residues.

The chain links TRBV27 to TRBJ2-3, with D possibly being TRBD2 (5 bases). V dropped 3 bases and J dropped 2 bases, with 15 bases sitting between them. The CDR3 is 16 residues long. CDR1 MNHEY and CDR2 SMNVEV come from the germline V gene (reference sequence). The CDR3 spells CASSFRRVRDTDTQYF. The CDR3 DNA follows: TGTGCCAGCAGTTTTCGGCGGGTCCGGGACACAGATACGCAGTATTTT.

CDR3 amino acids: CASSTHRGRAYEQYF. Here the CDR3 DNA reads TGTGCCAGCAGCACCCACAGGGGTCGGGCCTACGAGCAGTACTTC. This sequence joins TRBV11-2 and TRBJ2-7, with 7 bases lining up with TRBD1. V gave up 5 bases and J gave up 2 bases; unmatched junction bases: 9. The CDR3 has 15 amino acids. Germline lookup yields CDR1 SGHAT and CDR2 FQNNGV. Based on the CDR3 plus reference TRBV11-2 and TRBJ2-7, the full variable domain is EAGVAQSPRYKIIEKRQSVAFWCNPISGHATLYWYQQILGQGPKLLIQFQNNGVVDDSQLPKDRFSAERLKGVDSTLKIQPAKLEDSAVYLCASSTHRGRAYEQYFGPGTRLTVT.

In nucleotides, the CDR3 is TGTGCCAGCAGCCTCCGTGCGGGAGGGAAATACAATGAGCAGTTCTTC. Its translation: CASSLRAGGKYNEQFF. The chain employs TRBV5-8 and TRBJ2-1, with 9 positions matching TRBD2. Germline loops: CDR1 SGHTS, CDR2 YDEGEE. This CDR3 has 16 residues. The V segment lost 4 bases and the J segment 4 bases; nucleotides outside the gene matches: 9.

V gene TRBV10-3 combines with J gene TRBJ2-1; perhaps TRBD2 as D (6 bases). The CDR3 runs 17 residues. V was clipped by 0 bases and J by 4 bases, with 16 bases between them. Germline CDR1 reads ENHRY; CDR2 reads SYGVKD. The CDR3 is CAISESKWDSEYNEQFF. CDR3 DNA: TGTGCCATCAGTGAGTCGAAATGGGACTCCGAATACAATGAGCAGTTCTTC.

The chain has TRBV5-4 and TRBJ1-2; tentative D call: TRBD1 (6 bases). The CDR3 runs 15 residues. Germline loops: CDR1 SGHNT, CDR2 YYREEE (reference sequence). Between the trimmed V and J ends, which lost 0 bases and 7 bases, there was a span of 16 bases. CDR3 sequence (DNA): TGTGCCAGCAGCTTGGACGCAGACAGGCTAGCTGGCTACACCTTC. This codes for CASSLDADRLAGYTF.